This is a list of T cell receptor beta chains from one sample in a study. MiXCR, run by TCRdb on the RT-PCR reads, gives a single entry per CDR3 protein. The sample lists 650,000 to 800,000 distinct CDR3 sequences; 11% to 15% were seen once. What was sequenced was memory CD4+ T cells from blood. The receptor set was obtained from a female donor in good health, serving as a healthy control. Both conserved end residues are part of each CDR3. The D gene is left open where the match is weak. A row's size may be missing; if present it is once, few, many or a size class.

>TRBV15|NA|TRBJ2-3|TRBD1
TGTGCCACCAGCAGGGGGGACAGCCGGAACGGGGATACGCAGTATTTT
CATSRGDSRNGDTQYF
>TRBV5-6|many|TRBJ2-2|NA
TGTGCCAGCAGTAGACATACCGGGGAGCTGTTTTTT
CASSRHTGELFF
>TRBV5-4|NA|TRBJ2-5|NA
TGTGCCAGCAGCTTGGGGACCAGGGTACAAGAGACCCAGTACTTC
CASSLGTRVQETQYF
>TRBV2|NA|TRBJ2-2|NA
TGTGCCAGCAGTATACTAAGCACCGGGGAGCTGTTTTTT
CASSILSTGELFF
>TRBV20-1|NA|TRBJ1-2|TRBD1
TGCAGTGCTAGAGGGCCCGACAGGGTGGGCGGCTACACCTTC
CSARGPDRVGGYTF
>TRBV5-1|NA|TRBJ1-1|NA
TGCGCCAGCAACTTACTCGGGGAGATGGCTGAAGCTTTCTTT
CASNLLGEMAEAFF
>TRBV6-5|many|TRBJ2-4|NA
TGTGCCAGCAGTAGACGACAGGAAAACATTCAGTACTTC
CASSRRQENIQYF
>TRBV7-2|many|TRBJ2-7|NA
TGTGCCAGCAGCGGAATGGGGAGCTCCTACGAGCAGTACTTC
CASSGMGSSYEQYF
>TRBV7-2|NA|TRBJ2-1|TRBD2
TGTGCCAGCAGCTCGGGACTAGCGGGGGTGTCGAATGAGCAGTTCTTC
CASSSGLAGVSNEQFF
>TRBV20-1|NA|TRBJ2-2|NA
TGCAGTGCTAGACAGCGGAACACCGGGGAGCTGTTTTTT
CSARQRNTGELFF
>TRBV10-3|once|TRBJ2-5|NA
TGTGCCACCACGGGACTCCCGGGAGAGACCCAGTACTTC
CATTGLPGETQYF
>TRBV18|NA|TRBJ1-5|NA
TGTGCCAGCTCACCACCGCAGAGCAATCAGCCCCAGCATTTT
CASSPPQSNQPQHF
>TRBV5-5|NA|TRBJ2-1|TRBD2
TGTGCCAGCAGCTCAGCACTAGCGGGGTTCTACAATGAGCAGTTCTTC
CASSSALAGFYNEQFF
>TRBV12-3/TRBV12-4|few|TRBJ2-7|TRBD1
TGTGCCAGCAGCCCAACCTGGGACAGGGTCTACGAGCAGTACTTC
CASSPTWDRVYEQYF
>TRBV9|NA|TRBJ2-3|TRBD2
TGTGCCAGCAGCGTATTTTCCTCGACTAGCGAGTATAGCACAGATACGCAGTATTTT
CASSVFSSTSEYSTDTQYF
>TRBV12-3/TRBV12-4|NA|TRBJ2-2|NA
TGTGCCAGCAGTTTCCCCCACAACACCGGGGAGCTGTTTTTT
CASSFPHNTGELFF
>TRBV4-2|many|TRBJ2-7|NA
TGTGCCAGCAGCCCATCCTCGGGTCTGACCTACGAGCAGTACTTC
CASSPSSGLTYEQYF
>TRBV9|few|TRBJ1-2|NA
TGTGCCAGCAGCGTAGTATCAGTTATTGGCTACACCTTC
CASSVVSVIGYTF
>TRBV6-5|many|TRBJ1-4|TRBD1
TGTGCCAGCAGGCTACAGGGGGTAGGGAATGAAAAACTGTTTTTT
CASRLQGVGNEKLFF
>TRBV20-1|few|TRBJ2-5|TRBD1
TGCAGTGCTAGAGACCCGCAACAGGGGCTGGAGACCCAGTACTTC
CSARDPQQGLETQYF
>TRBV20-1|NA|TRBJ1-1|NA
TGCAGTGCTAGTAACAGCTTGAACACTGAAGCTTTCTTT
CSASNSLNTEAFF
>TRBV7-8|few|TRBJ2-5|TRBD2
TGTGCCAGCAGCACCGGACTAGTTGGGGAGACCCAGTACTTC
CASSTGLVGETQYF
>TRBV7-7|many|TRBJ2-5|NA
TGTGCTAGCAGCCCCTCATCGTCCCAAGAGACCCAGTACTTC
CASSPSSSQETQYF
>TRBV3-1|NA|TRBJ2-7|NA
TGTGCCAGCAGCCAAGATCCCTCTTCCGAGCAGTACTTC
CASSQDPSSEQYF
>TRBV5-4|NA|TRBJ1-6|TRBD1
TGTGCCAGCAGCTTCGACAGGGAAGGAGCCCTCCACTTT
CASSFDREGALHF
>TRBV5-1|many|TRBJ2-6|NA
TGCGCCAGCAGCTCTTCGGGCTCTGGGGCCAACGTCCTGACTTTC
CASSSSGSGANVLTF
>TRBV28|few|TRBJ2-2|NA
TGTGCCAGCAGGGCTAGCTTAAGTGAAATCGGGGAGCTGTTTTTT
CASRASLSEIGELFF
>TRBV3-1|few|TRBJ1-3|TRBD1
TGTGCCAGCAGCCGGACAGGTCTTGAGTCTGGAAACACCATATATTTT
CASSRTGLESGNTIYF
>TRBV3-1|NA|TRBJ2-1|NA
TGTGCCAGCAGCCAAGATAGAGCGGAGAGGAATGAGCAGTTCTTC
CASSQDRAERNEQFF
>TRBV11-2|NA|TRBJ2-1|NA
TGTGCCAGCAGCTTAGGCCTAGTTGCTTACAATGAGCAGTTCTTC
CASSLGLVAYNEQFF
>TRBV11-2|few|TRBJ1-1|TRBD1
TGTGCCAGCAGCCCCCGACAGGGCCTGAGTACTGAAGCTTTCTTT
CASSPRQGLSTEAFF
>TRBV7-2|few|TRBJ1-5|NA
TGTGCCAGCAGCTTAGCATGGCAGGGGAGTGGACCCCAGCATTTT
CASSLAWQGSGPQHF
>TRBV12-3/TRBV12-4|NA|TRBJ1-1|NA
TGTGCCAGCATTCTCGCCGGGGGCACTGAAGCTTTCTTT
CASILAGGTEAFF
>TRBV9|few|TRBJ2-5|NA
TGTGCCAGCAGCACCCAGCAAGAGACCCAGTACTTC
CASSTQQETQYF
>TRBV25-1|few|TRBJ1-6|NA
TGTGCCAGCAGTCGATTTTTGGGGGCCCCACCACCCCTCCACTTT
CASSRFLGAPPPLHF
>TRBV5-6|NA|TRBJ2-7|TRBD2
TGTGCCAGCAGCTCGAGGGGCGGGAGAGGAACCTACGAGCAGTACTTC
CASSSRGGRGTYEQYF
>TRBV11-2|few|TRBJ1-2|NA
TGTGCCAGCAGCCCCCGGTCCGGGTTCTATGGCTACACCTTC
CASSPRSGFYGYTF
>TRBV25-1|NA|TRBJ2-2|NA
TGTGCCAGCAGCTTTGGAGGGGGCACCGGGGAGCTGTTTTTT
CASSFGGGTGELFF
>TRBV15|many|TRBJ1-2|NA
TGTGCCACCAGCAGCCTACAGGGTCGGGGCTACACCTTC
CATSSLQGRGYTF
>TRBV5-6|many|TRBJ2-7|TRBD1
TGTGCCAGCGGGGGACAGTCCTACGAGCAGTACTTC
CASGGQSYEQYF
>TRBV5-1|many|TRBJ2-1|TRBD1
TGCGCCAGCAGCCCCGACAGGGTCGCCTACAATGAGCAGTTCTTC
CASSPDRVAYNEQFF
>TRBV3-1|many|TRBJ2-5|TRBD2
TGTGCCAGCAGCCAAGACAGTACGGGAGGATTGAGGGAAGAGACCCAGTACTTC
CASSQDSTGGLREETQYF
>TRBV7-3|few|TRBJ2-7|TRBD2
TGTGCCAGCAGCGTAGCGGGAGGAGGGTACGAGCAGTACTTC
CASSVAGGGYEQYF
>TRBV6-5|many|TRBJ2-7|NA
TGTGCCAGCAGTTACTCGAGGGGGTCCTACGAGCAGTACTTC
CASSYSRGSYEQYF
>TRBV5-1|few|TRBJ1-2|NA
TGCGCCAGCAGCTCAAGTAGGGAACATGGCTACACCTTC
CASSSSREHGYTF
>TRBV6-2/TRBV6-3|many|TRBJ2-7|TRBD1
TGTGCCAGCAGTGACCGGGACAGCCTCTACGAGCAGTACTTC
CASSDRDSLYEQYF
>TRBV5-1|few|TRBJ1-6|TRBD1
TGCGCCAGCAGCCAAAGTGGGGACAGGGTGGATTCACCCCTCCACTTT
CASSQSGDRVDSPLHF
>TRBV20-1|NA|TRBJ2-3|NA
TGCAGTGCTAGATCCCCTAAACAAAGCACAGATACGCAGTATTTT
CSARSPKQSTDTQYF
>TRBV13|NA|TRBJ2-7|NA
TGTGCCAGCAGCCCCAGGGTCAACTCCTACGAGCAGTACTTC
CASSPRVNSYEQYF
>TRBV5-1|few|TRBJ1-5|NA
TGCGCCAGCAGCTCTACCGGGTCCTGGGATCAGCCCCAGCATTTT
CASSSTGSWDQPQHF